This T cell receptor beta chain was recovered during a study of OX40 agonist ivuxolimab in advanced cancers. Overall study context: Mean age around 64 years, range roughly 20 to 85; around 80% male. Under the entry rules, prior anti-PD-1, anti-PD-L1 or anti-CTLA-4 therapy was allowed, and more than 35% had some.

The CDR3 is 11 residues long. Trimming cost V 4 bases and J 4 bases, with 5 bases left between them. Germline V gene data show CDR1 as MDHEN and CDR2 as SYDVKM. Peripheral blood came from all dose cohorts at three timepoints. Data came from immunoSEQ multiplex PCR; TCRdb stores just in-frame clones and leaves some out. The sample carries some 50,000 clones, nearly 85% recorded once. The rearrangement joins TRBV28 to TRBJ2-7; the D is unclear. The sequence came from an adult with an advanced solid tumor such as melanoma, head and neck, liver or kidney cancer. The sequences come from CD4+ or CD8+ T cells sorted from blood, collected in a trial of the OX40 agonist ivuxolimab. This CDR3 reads CASSSEYEQYF. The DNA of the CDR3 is TGTGCCAGCAGTTCCGAATACGAGCAGTACTTC.